This record looks at one T cell receptor (beta chain) sequence and its context. Its antigen is not known. This sample stems from a study of OX40 agonist ivuxolimab in advanced cancers. Data came from immunoSEQ multiplex PCR; TCRdb stores just in-frame clones and leaves some out. The sample shows more than 40,000 clones, over 75% of them seen only once. General study findings and limits: With doses of 0.1 to 3.0 mg/kg, CD4+ and CD8+ blood T cells had undergone clonal expansion by week 6. Partial responders at 0.1-3.0 mg/kg had among the lowest clonal expansion. Relative to CD4+, CD8+ T cells held more expanded clones on average.

Sampling of blood occurred at baseline, cycle 4 day 1, and cycle 7 day 1. Germline V gives CDR1 KGHSY, CDR2 FQNENV. The CDR3 runs to 15 residues. Between the trimmed V and J ends, which lost 0 bases and 6 bases, there was a span of 14 bases. V is TRBV16 and J is TRBJ1-1, with unresolved D. The source material was CD4+ or CD8+ T cells sorted from blood, sampled in a trial of the OX40 agonist ivuxolimab. The TCR originated in an adult with an advanced solid tumor such as melanoma, head and neck, liver or kidney cancer. For the CDR3, the DNA is TGTGCCAGCAGCCAATCTTACCAGGTTGGCGCTGAAGCTTTCTTT. Its protein product is CASSQSYQVGAEAFF.